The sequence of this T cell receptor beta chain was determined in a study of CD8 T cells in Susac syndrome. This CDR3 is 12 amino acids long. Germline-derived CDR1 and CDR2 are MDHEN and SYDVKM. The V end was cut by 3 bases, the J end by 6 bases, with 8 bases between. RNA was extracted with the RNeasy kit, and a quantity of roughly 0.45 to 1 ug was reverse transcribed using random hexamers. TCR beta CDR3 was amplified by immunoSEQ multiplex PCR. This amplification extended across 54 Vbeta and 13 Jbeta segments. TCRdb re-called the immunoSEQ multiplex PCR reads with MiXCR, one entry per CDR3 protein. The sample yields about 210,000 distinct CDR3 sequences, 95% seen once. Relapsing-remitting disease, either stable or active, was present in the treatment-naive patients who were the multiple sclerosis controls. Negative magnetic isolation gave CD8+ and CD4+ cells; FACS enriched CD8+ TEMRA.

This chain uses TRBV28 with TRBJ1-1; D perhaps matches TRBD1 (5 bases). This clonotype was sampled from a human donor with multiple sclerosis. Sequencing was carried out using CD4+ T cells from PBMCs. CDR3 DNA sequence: TGTGCCAGCAGTTTTGGGGGGTCTGAAGCTTTCTTT. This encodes CASSFGGSEAFF.